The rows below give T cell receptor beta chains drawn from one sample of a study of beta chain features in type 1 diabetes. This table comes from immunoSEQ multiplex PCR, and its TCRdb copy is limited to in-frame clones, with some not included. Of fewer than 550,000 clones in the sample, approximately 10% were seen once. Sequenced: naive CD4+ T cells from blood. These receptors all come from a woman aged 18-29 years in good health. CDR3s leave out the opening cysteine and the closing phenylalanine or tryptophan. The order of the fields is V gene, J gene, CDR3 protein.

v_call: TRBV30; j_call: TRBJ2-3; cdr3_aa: ARETNPTDTQY
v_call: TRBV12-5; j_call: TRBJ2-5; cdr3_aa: ASGLVGGQETQY
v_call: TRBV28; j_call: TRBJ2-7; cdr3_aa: ASTGTMYEQY
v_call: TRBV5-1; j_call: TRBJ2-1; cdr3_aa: ASSLDSAGYNEQF
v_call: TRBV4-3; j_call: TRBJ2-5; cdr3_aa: ASSPTVRGQKETQY
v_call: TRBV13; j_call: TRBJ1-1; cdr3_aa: ASKHDRGLAEAF
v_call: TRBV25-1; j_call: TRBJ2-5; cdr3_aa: ASTRFETQY
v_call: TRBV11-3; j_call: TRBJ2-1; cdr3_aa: ASSLLPYEQF
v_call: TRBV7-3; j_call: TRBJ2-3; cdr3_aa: ASSFGQGSTDTQY
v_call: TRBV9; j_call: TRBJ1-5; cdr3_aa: ASSVTGSNQPQH
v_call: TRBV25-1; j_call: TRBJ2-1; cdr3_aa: ASSEPTGYVNEQF
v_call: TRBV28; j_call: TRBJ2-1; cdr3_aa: ASSSRRGRF
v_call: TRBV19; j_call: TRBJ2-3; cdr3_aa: ASRDRSAGTDTQY
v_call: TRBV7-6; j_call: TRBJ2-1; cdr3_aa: ASSFYTGGRPYNEQF
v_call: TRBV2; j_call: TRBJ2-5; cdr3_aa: ASTDRETQY
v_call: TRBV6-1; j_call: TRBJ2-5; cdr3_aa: ASKARGTGAETQY
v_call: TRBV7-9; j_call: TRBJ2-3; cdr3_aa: ASSLGTGSTDTQY